These 9 T cell receptor beta chains originate from one sample sequenced in a study of beta chain features in type 1 diabetes. Study-level findings and limits: All four CD4+ subsets from Type 1 diabetes patients carried moderately but significantly shorter TCRB CDR3s.

Antigens for these TCRs are unknown. Reverse transcription of all isolated RNA meant that expressed TCRB transcripts were sequenced. TCRdb's copy holds only in-frame clones and misses some; the assay was immunoSEQ multiplex PCR. The data hold more than 250,000 clones, with 14% observed a single time. The specimen was naive CD4+ T cells from blood. These receptors originate from a man aged 25-45 years with type 1 diabetes.

This chain joins TRBV28 and TRBJ1-2; perhaps TRBD1 as D (6 bases). Trimming removed 4 bases at V and 3 bases at J, with 18 bases between. The germline V gene encodes CDR1 MDHEN and CDR2 SYDVKM. The length of the CDR3 is 16 residues. The CDR3: CASSSLGTSGDYGYTF. In DNA, the CDR3 is TGTGCCAGCAGTTCCCTGGGGACATCTGGGGACTATGGCTACACCTTC.

The chain carries TRBV29-1 and TRBJ2-2; TRBD2 aligns across 12 bases. CDR1 SQVTM and CDR2 ANQGSEA come from the germline V gene. The junction had 4 bases not matched to a gene; V was cut back by 8 bases and J by 6 bases. This CDR3 spans 13 amino acids. The CDR3: CSSSSGRAGELFF. The CDR3 region has the DNA TGCAGCTCCTCTAGCGGGAGGGCCGGGGAGCTGTTTTTT.

This clone was seen only a few times. The chain recombines TRBV6-5 with TRBJ2-1; possibly TRBD1 for D (6 bases). Germline V gene lookup returns CDR1 MNHEY and CDR2 SVGAGI. V was clipped by 0 bases and J by 6 bases, with 15 bases between them. The CDR3 length is 16 residues. This CDR3 reads CASSYSTAVQGNEQFF. CDR3 bases: TGTGCCAGCAGTTACTCGACCGCGGTACAGGGCAATGAGCAGTTCTTC.

This clone was detected a few times. The chain combines TRBV30 with TRBJ2-7; the match to TRBD1 covers 7 bases. Germline CDR1 GTSNPN, CDR2 SVGIG (reference sequence). The CDR3 contains 12 residues. V trimming: 1 base; J trimming: 3 bases; junction bases outside the gene matches: 0. The CDR3 loop is CAWSGQGYEQYF. For the CDR3, the DNA is TGTGCCTGGAGTGGACAGGGCTACGAGCAGTACTTC.

This clone was counted a few times. V and J are TRBV28 and TRBJ2-3; a possible D gene is TRBD2 (5 bases). There are 14 residues in the CDR3. Per the germline V gene, CDR1 is MDHEN and CDR2 is SYDVKM. The ends were cut back, 2 bases at V and 6 bases at J, with 12 bases in the middle. The chain's CDR3 is CASSLDGIIDTQYF. DNA of the CDR3: TGTGCCAGCAGTTTAGACGGGATCATTGATACGCAGTATTTT.

This clone was counted only a few times. The chain employs TRBV18 and TRBJ1-2; no clear D gene. From germline, CDR1 is KGHSH and CDR2 LQKENI. This CDR3 region has 14 residues. V lost 3 bases and J 0 bases, leaving 8 bases between the germline ends. The CDR3 DNA is TGTGCCAGCTCACCCCGAACTGCTAACTATGGCTACACCTTC. It yields the protein CASSPRTANYGYTF.

The chain combines TRBV5-1 with TRBJ2-5; TRBD1 matches 7 bases. V dropped 4 bases and J dropped 1; count of bases not matched to a gene: 10. Germline values: CDR1 SGHRS, CDR2 YFSETQ. The CDR3 totals 16 residues. The CDR3 spells CASSMRGGTFQETQYF. The DNA for the CDR3 is TGCGCCAGCAGCATGCGAGGGGGCACCTTCCAAGAGACCCAGTACTTC.

This clone was recorded a few times. This CDR3 reads CASSLGQGSYNEQFF. The DNA of the CDR3 is TGTGCCAGCAGCTTAGGACAGGGTTCCTACAATGAGCAGTTCTTC. The chain joins TRBV7-8 to TRBJ2-1; 7 nucleotides match TRBD1. This CDR3 is built from 15 residues. V was pared by 1 base and J by 1 base, with 1 base of the junction left unmatched. The germline V gene encodes CDR1 SGHVS and CDR2 FQNEAQ.

This clone turned up a few times. This chain uses TRBV4-1 with TRBJ2-6; 8 positions match TRBD1. Looked up from germline, CDR1 is MGHRA and CDR2 is YSYEKL. The CDR3 runs 16 residues. The junction had 2 bases not matched to a gene; V was cut back by 1 base and J by 3 bases. The CDR3 loop is CASSQGRGHGANVLTF. The CDR3 bases are TGCGCCAGCAGCCAAGGCAGGGGGCATGGGGCCAACGTCCTGACTTTC.